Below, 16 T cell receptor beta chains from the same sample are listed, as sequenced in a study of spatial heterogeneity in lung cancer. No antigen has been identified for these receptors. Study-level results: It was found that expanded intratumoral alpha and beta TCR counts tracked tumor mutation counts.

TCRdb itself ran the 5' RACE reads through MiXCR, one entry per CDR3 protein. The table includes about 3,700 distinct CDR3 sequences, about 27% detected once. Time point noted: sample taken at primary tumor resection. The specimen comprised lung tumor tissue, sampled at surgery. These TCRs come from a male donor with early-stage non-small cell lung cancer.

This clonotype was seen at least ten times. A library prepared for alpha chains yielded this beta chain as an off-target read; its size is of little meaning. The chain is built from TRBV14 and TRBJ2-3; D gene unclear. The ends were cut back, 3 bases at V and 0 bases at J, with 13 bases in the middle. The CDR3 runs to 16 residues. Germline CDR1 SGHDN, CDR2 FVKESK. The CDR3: CASSQGWVRSTDTQYF. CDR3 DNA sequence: TGTGCCAGCAGCCAGGGTTGGGTGCGGAGCACAGATACGCAGTATTTT.

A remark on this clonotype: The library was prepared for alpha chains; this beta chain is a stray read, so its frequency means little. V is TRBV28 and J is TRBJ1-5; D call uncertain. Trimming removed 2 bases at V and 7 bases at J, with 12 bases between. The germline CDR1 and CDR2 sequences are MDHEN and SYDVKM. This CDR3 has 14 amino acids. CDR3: CASSLLVYEQPQHF. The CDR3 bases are TGTGCCAGCAGTTTACTGGTCTATGAACAGCCCCAGCATTTT.

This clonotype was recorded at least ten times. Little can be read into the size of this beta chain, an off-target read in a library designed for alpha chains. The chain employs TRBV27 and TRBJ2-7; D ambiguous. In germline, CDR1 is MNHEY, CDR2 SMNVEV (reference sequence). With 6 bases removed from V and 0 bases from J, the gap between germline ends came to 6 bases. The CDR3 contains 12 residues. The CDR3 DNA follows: TGTGCCAGCAGAAGTACCTCCTACGAGCAGTACTTC. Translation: CASRSTSYEQYF.

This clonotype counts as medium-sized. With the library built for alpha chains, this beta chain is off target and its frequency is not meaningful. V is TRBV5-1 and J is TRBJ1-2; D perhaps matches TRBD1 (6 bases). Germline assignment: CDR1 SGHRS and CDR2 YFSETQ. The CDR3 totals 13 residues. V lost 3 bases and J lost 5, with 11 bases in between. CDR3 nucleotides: TGCGCCAGCAGCTCGAGCCAGGGGTATGGCTACACCTTC. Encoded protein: CASSSSQGYGYTF. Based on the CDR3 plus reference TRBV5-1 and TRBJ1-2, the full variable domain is KAGVTQTPRYLIKTRGQQVTLSCSPISGHRSVSWYQQTPGQGLQFLFEYFSETQRNKGNFPGRFSGRQFSNSRSEMNVSTLELGDSALYLCASSSSQGYGYTFGSGTRLTVV.

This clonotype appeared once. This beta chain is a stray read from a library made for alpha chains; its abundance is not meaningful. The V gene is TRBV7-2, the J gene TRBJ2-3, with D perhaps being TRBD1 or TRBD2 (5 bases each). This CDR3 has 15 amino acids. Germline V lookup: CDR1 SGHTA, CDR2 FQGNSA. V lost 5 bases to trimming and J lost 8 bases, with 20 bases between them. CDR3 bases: TGTGCCAGCAGCCCGCCGGGACGGCCCCTGGGTACGCAGTATTTT. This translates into CASSPPGRPLGTQYF.

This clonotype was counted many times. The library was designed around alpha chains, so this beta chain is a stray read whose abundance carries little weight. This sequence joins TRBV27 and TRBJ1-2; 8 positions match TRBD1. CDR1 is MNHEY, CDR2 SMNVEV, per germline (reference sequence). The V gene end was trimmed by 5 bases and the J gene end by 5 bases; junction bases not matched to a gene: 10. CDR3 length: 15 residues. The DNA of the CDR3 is TGTGCCAGCAGTGAGCCCGGACAGGGACGGTATGGCTACACCTTC. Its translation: CASSEPGQGRYGYTF.

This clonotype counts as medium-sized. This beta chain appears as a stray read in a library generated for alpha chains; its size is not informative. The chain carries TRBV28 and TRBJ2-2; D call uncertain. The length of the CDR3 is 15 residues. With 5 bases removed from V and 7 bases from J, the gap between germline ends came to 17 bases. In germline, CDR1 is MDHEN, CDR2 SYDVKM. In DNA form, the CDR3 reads TGTGCCAGCAGTCCACGCCTTTATCCGGTCGGGGAGCTGTTTTTT. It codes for CASSPRLYPVGELFF.

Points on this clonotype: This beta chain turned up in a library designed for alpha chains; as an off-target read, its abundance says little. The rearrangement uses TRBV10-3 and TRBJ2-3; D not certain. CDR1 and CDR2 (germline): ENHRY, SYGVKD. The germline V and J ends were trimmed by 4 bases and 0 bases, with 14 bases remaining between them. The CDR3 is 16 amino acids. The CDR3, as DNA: TGTGCCATCAGTGGACCCGTGGAGCTCAGCACAGATACGCAGTATTTT. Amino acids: CAISGPVELSTDTQYF.

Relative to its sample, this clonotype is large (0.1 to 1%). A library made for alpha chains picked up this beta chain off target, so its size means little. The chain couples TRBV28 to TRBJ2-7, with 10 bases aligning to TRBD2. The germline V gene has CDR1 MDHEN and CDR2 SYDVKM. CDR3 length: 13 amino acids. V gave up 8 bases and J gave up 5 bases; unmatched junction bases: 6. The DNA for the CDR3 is TGTGCCAGCCGGACTAGCGGCCGCCACGAGCAGTACTTC. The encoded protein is CASRTSGRHEQYF.

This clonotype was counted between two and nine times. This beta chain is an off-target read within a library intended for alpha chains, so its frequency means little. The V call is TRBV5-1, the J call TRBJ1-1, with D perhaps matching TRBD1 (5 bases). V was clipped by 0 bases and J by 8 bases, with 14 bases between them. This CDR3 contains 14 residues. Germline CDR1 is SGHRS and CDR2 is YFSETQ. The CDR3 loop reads CASSLGQLGSEAFF. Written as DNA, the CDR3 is TGCGCCAGCAGCTTGGGACAGTTGGGATCGGAAGCTTTCTTT.

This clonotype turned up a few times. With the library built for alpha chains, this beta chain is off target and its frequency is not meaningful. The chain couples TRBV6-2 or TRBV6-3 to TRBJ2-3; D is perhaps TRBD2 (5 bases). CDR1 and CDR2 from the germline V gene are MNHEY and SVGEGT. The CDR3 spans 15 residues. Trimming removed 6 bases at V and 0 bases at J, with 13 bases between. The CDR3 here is CASSRSGVSTDTQYF. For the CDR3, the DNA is TGTGCCAGCAGCCGCAGCGGAGTAAGCACAGATACGCAGTATTTT.

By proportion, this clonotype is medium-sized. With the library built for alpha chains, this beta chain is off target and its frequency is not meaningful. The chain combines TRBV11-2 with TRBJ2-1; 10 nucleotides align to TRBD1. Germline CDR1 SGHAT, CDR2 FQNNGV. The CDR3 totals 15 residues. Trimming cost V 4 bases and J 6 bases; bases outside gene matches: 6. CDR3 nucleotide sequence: TGTGCCAGCAGCTCCCCGACAGGGGGCAGCAATGAGCAGTTCTTC. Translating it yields CASSSPTGGSNEQFF.

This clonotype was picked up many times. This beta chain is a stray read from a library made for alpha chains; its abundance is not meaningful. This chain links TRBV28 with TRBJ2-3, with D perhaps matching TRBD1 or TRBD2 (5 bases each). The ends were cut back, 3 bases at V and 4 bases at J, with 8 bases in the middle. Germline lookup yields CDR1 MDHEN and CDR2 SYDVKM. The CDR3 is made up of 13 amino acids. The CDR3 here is CASSLQGPDTQYF. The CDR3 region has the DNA TGTGCCAGCAGTTTGCAGGGACCAGATACGCAGTATTTT.

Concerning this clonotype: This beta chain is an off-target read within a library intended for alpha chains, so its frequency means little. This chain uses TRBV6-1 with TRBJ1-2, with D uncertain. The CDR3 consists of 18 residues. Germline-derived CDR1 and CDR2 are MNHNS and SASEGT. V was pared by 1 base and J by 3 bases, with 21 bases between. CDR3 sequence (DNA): TGTGCCAGCAGTGAAGTCCATCAAGCGGCGGTGAATCACTATGGCTACACCTTC. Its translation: CASSEVHQAAVNHYGYTF.

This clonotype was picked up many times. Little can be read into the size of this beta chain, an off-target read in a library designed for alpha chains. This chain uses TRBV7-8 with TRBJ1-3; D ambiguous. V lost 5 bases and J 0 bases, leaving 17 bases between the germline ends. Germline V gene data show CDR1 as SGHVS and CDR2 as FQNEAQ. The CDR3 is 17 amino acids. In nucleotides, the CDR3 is TGTGCCAGCAGCCCAGTGGGCCAGCAGAGCTCTGGAAACACCATATATTTT. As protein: CASSPVGQQSSGNTIYF.

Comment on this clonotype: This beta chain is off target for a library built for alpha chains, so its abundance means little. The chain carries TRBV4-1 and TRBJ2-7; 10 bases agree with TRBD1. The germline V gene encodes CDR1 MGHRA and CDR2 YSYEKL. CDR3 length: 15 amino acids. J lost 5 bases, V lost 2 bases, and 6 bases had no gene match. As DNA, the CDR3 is TGCGCCAGCAGCCAACCGGGACAGGGGTACCACGAGCAGTACTTC. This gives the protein CASSQPGQGYHEQYF.